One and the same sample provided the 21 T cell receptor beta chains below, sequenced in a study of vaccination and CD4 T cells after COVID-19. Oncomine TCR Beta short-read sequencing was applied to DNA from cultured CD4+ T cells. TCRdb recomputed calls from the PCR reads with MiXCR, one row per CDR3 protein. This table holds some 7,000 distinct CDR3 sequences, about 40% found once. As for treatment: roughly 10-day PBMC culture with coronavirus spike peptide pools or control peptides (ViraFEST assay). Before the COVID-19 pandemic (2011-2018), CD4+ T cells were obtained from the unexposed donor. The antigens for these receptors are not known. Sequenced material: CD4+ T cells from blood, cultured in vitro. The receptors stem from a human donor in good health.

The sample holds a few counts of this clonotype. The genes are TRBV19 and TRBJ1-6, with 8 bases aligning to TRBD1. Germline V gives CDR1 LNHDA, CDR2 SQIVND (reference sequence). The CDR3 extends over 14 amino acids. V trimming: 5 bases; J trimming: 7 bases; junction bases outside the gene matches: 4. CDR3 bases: TGTGCCAGTAGTCCCAGGGACAGGAATTCACCCCTCCACTTT. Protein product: CASSPRDRNSPLHF.

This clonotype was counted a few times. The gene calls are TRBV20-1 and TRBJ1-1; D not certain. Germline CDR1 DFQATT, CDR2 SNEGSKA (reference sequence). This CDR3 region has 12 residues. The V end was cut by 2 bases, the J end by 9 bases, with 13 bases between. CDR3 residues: CSARSEFFKAFF. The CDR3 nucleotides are TGCAGTGCTAGATCTGAGTTCTTCAAAGCTTTCTTT.

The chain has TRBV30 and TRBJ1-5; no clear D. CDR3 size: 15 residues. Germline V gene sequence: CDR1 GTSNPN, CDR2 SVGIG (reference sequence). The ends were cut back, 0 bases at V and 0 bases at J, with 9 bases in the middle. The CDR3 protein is CAWSVTDYSNQPQHF. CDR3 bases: TGTGCCTGGAGTGTCACAGATTATAGCAATCAGCCCCAGCATTTT.

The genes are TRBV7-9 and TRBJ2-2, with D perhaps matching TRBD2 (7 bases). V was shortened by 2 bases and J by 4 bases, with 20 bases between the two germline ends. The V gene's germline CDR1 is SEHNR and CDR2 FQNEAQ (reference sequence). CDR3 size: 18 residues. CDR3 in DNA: TGTGCCAGCAGCTTACTGGTCACGGGGGGCACGTCCACCGGGGAGCTGTTTTTT. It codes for CASSLLVTGGTSTGELFF.

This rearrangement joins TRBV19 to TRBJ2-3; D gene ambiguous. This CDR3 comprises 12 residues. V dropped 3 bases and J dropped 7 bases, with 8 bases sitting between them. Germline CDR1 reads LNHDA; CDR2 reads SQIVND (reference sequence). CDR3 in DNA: TGTGCCAGTAGTATGCACGGGTATACGCAGTATTTT. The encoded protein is CASSMHGYTQYF.

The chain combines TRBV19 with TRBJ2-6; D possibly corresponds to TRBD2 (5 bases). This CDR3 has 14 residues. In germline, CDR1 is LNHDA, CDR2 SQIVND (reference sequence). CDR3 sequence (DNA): TGTGCGAGTCAAGAGGGTGGTGGGGCCAACGTCCTGACTTTC. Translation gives CASQEGGGANVLTF.

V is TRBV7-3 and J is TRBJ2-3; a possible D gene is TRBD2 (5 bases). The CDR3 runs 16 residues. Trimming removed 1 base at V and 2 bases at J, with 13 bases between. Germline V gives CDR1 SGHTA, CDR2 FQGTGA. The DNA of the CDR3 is TGTGCCAGCAGCTTAATGTCGGGGATGATCACAGATACGCAGTATTTT. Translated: CASSLMSGMITDTQYF. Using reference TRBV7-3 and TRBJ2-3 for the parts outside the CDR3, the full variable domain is GAGVSQTPSNKVTEKGKYVELRCDPISGHTALYWYRQSLGQGPEFLIYFQGTGAADDSGLPNDRFFAVRPEGSVSTLKIQRTERGDSAVYLCASSLMSGMITDTQYFGPGTRLTVL.

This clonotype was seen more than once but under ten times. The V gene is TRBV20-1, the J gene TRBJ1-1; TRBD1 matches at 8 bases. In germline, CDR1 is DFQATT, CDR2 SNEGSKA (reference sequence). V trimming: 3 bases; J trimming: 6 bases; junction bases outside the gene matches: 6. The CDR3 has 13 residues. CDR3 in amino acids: CSASPTGGSEAFF. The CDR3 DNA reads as TGCAGTGCTAGCCCTACAGGGGGGTCTGAAGCTTTCTTT.

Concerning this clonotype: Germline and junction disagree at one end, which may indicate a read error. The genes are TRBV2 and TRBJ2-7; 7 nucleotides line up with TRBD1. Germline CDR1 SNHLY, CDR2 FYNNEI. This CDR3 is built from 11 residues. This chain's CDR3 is CASSELGTEDF. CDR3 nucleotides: TGTGCCAGCAGTGAATTAGGGACAGAGGACTTC. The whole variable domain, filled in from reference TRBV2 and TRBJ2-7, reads EPEVTQTPSHQVTQMGQEVILRCVPISNHLYFYWYRQILGQKVEFLVSFYNNEISEKSEIFDDQFSVERPDGSNFTLKIRSTKLEDSAMYFCASSELGTEDFGPGTRLTVT.

CDR3 in amino acids: CASRDPGQSSTGELFF. The DNA of the CDR3 is TGTGCCAGCAGGGACCCGGGACAGTCGAGCACCGGGGAGCTGTTTTTT. J is TRBJ2-2 and V is TRBV11-2, with 7 bases fitting TRBD1. V gave up 6 bases and J gave up 4 bases; unmatched junction bases: 11. This CDR3 comprises 16 residues. CDR1 is SGHAT, CDR2 FQNNGV, per germline.

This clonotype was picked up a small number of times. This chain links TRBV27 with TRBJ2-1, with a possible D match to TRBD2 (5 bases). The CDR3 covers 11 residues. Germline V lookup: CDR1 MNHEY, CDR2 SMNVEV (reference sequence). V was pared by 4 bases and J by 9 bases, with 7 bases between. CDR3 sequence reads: CASSSGGEQFF. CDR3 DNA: TGTGCCAGCAGTTCAGGAGGTGAGCAGTTCTTC.

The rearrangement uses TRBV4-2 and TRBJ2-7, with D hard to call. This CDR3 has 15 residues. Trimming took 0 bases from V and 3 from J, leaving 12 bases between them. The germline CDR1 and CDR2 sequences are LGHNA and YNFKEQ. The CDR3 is CASSQDLGRIYEQYF. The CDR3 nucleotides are TGTGCCAGCAGCCAAGATCTAGGTCGTATCTACGAGCAGTACTTC.

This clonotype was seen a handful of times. CDR3 DNA: TGTGCCAGCATAGAAACAGGGGAAAATCAGCCCCAGCATTTT. Protein: CASIETGENQPQHF. This sequence joins TRBV6-1 and TRBJ1-5; 7 bases match TRBD1. J was trimmed by 4 bases and V by 7 bases; bases with no gene match: 7. The CDR3 has 14 amino acids. CDR1 MNHNS and CDR2 SASEGT come from the germline V gene.

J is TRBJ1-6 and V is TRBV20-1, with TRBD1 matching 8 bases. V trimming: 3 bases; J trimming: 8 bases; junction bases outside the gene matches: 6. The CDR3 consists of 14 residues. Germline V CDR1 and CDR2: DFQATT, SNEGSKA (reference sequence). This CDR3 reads CSARTQGVDSPLHF. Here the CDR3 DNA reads TGCAGTGCTAGGACACAGGGGGTGGATTCACCCCTCCACTTT.

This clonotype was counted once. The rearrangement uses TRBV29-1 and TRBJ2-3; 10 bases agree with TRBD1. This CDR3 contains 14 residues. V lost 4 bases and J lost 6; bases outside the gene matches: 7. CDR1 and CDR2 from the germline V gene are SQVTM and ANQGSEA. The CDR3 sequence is CSVGGTGVSDTQYF. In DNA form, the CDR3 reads TGCAGCGTTGGGGGGACAGGGGTGTCGGATACGCAGTATTTT.

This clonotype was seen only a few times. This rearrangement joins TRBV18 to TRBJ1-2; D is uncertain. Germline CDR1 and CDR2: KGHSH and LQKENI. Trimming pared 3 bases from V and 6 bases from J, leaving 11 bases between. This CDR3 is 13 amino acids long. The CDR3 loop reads CASSPSHEDGYTF. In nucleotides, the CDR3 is TGTGCCAGCTCACCTTCTCATGAAGATGGCTACACCTTC.

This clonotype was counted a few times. The CDR3 DNA follows: TGTGCCAGTAGTCAAGGAGGGATCACTGAAGCTTTCTTT. It yields the protein CASSQGGITEAFF. The V gene is TRBV19, the J gene TRBJ1-1; D is unclear. The CDR3 runs 13 residues. Trimming removed 5 bases from V and 4 bases from J, with 11 bases in between. The germline CDR1 and CDR2 sequences are LNHDA and SQIVND (reference sequence).

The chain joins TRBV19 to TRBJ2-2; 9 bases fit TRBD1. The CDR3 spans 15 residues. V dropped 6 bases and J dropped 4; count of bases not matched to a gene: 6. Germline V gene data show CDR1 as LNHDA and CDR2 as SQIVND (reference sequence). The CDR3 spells CASSRTGVSTGELFF. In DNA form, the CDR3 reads TGTGCCAGTAGCCGGACAGGGGTTTCCACCGGGGAGCTGTTTTTT.

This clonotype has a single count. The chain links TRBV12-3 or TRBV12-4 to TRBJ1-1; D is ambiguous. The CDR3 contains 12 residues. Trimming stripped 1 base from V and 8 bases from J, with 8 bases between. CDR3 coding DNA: TGTGCCAGCAGTTTAGGGGGTTTCGAAGCTTTCTTT. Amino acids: CASSLGGFEAFF.

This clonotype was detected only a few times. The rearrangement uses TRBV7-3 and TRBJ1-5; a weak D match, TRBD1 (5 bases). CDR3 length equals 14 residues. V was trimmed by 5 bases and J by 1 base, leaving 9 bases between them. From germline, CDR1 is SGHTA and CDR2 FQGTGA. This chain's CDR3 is CASSHGGSNQPQHF. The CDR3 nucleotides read TGTGCCAGCAGCCACGGGGGGAGCAATCAGCCCCAGCATTTT.

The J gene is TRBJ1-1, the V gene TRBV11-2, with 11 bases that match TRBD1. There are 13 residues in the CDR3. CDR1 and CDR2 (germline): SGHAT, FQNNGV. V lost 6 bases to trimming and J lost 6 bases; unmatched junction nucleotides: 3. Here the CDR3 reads CASSRDRGAEAFF. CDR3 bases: TGTGCCAGCAGTCGGGACAGGGGGGCTGAAGCTTTCTTT.